The rows below give T cell receptor beta chains drawn from one sample of a study of T cells in Graves' hyperthyroidism and ophthalmopathy. One entry per CDR3 protein, called by TCRdb with MiXCR from the multiplex PCR reads. The sample holds a few hundred thousand distinct CDR3 sequences, more than 45% seen once. Sequencing was done on a sample of peripheral blood or thyroid tissue (not recorded which). These receptors came from a woman between 18 and 30 years old with Graves' hyperthyroidism. The CDR3 runs from the conserved cysteine through the conserved F or W. Each record gives: J gene, D gene, CDR3 length, V gene, CDR3 protein. The D gene is left open where the match is weak.

TRBJ1-2 . 17 TRBV24-1 CATSDFGKGVFGYGYTF
TRBJ2-1 . 11 TRBV24-1 CATSEYNEQFF
TRBJ2-5 . 17 TRBV10-3 CAISARETRNIQETQYF
TRBJ1-1 . 14 TRBV5-4 CASSFAHMNTEAFF
TRBJ2-5 TRBD2 15 TRBV3-1 CASSQSVAGWETQYF
TRBJ2-2 . 15 TRBV27 CASSWGDANTGELFF
TRBJ2-5 . 16 TRBV7-9 CASSLATGLGGETQYF
TRBJ1-5 . 14 TRBV29-1 CSVSAGVGNQPQHF
TRBJ2-6 . 10 TRBV19 CASSMRYGTF
TRBJ2-7 . 14 TRBV12-3/TRBV12-4 CASSPGLSSGEQYF
TRBJ2-6 . 17 TRBV14 CASSGSGDLSGANVLTF
TRBJ2-7 TRBD1 16 TRBV3-1 CASSPSTGGFLYEQYF
TRBJ2-7 . 21 TRBV7-2 CASSSTRTHRVGELSLNEQYF
TRBJ2-2 TRBD2 16 TRBV4-1 CASSQAASGNTGELFF
TRBJ2-2 TRBD1 16 TRBV27 CASSLFGTGGTGELFF
TRBJ2-2 . 13 TRBV10-3 CAISATGAGELFF
TRBJ1-1 TRBD1 14 TRBV19 CASSYTGGHTEAFF
TRBJ2-5 TRBD1 15 TRBV19 CASSILGQGWETQYF
TRBJ1-2 . 11 TRBV19 CASSQDYGHTF
TRBJ1-5 . 11 TRBV12-3/TRBV12-4 CASRWDQPQHF
TRBJ2-2 . 15 TRBV29-1 CSVPGHFANTGELFF
TRBJ1-4 . 12 TRBV20-1 CSARQRGEKLFF
TRBJ2-3 . 12 TRBV12-3/TRBV12-4 CASSLARDTQYF
TRBJ2-1 TRBD2 19 TRBV24-1 CATSDPGLAGRGTGNEQFF
TRBJ2-6 TRBD2 19 TRBV24-1 CATSDHSFSGRAGANVLTF
TRBJ1-1 TRBD1 14 TRBV18 CASSQTGVGTEAFF
TRBJ2-5 TRBD1 16 TRBV11-3 CASSESGTGVWETQYF